The clone carrying this T cell receptor beta chain appeared a few times. What it recognizes is unknown. This sample was included in a study of T cells after yellow fever vaccination. Across the study: For low cell numbers, libraries were made with SMART-Seq v4 Ultra Low Input.

The CDR3 is made up of 13 amino acids. Trimming took 6 bases from V and 0 from J, leaving 8 bases between them. General study points: Highly abundant clonotypes carried over from the bulk population could end up in FACS-sorted repertoires as contaminants.

5'RACE template switching added a universal primer site and UMIs to TCR cDNA. TCRdb re-analysed the 5' RACE reads in MiXCR, keeping a single row per CDR3 protein. The sample yields around 610,000 distinct CDR3 sequences, less than 15% seen once. This TCR came from a young man who received the YFV17D yellow fever vaccine. Source: PBMCs, taken on the day of the yellow fever booster vaccination. The chain carries TRBV12-3 or TRBV12-4 and TRBJ2-5; no firm D call. CDR3 nucleotide sequence: TGTGCCAGCAGGCTGACGGACCAAGAGACCCAGTACTTC. Translation gives CASRLTDQETQYF.